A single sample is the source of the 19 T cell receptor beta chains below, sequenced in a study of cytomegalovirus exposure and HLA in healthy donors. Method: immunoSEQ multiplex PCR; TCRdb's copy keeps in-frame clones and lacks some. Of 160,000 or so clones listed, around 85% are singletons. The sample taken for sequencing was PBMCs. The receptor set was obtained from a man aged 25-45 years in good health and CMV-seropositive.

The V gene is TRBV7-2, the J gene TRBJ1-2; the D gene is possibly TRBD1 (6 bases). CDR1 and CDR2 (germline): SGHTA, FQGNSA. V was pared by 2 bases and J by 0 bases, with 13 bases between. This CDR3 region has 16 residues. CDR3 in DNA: TGTGCCAGCAGCTTAAGCTTAACAGGGTCTAACTATGGCTACACCTTC. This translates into CASSLSLTGSNYGYTF.

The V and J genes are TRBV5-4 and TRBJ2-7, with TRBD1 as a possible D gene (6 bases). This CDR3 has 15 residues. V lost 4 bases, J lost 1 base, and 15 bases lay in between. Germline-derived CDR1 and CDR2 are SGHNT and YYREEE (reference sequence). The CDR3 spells CASSPTGWESYEQYF. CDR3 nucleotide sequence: TGTGCCAGCAGCCCCACAGGGTGGGAGTCCTACGAGCAGTACTTC.

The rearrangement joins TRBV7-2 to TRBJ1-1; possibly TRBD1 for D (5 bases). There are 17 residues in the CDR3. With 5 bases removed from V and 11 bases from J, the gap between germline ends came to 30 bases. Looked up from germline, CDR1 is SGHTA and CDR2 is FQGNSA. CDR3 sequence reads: CASSRNPGGPRGGLAFF. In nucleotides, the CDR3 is TGTGCCAGCAGCCGGAACCCCGGGGGACCGAGGGGTGGGTTGGCTTTCTTT.

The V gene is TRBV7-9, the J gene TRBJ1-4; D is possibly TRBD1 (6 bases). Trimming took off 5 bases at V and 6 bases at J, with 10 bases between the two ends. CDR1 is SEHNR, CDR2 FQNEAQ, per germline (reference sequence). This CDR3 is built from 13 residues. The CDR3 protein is CASSQGYDEKLFF. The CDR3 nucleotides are TGTGCCAGCAGCCAGGGGTATGATGAAAAACTGTTTTTT.

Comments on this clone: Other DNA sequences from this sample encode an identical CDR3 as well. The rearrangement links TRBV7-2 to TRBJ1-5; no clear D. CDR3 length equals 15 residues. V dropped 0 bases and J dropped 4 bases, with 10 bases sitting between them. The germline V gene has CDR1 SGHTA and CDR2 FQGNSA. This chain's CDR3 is CASSLAPGSNQPQHF. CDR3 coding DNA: TGTGCCAGCAGCTTAGCTCCAGGATCGAATCAGCCCCAGCATTTT.

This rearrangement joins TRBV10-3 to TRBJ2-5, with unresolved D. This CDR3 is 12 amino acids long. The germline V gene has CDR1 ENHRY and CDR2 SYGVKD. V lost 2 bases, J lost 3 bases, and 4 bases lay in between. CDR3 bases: TGTGCCATCAGTGAGGCGGAAGAGACCCAGTACTTC. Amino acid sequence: CAISEAEETQYF.

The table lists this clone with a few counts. CDR3 nucleotides: TGTGCCAGCAGTGAAGCCGCAGGGGGCAATTACGAGCAGTACTTC. Translated: CASSEAAGGNYEQYF. The chain employs TRBV6-1 and TRBJ2-7; 8 nucleotides line up with TRBD1. The ends lost 0 bases at V and 4 bases at J; junction bases unmatched: 5. The CDR3 totals 15 residues. The germline gives CDR1 MNHNS, CDR2 SASEGT.

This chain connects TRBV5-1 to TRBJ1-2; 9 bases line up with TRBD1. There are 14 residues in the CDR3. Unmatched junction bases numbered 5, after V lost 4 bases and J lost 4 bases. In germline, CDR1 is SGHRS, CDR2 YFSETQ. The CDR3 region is CASSGGTGSYGYTF. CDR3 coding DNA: TGCGCCAGCAGCGGGGGGACAGGGAGCTATGGCTACACCTTC. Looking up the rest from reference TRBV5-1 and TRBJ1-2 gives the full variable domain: KAGVTQTPRYLIKTRGQQVTLSCSPISGHRSVSWYQQTPGQGLQFLFEYFSETQRNKGNFPGRFSGRQFSNSRSEMNVSTLELGDSALYLCASSGGTGSYGYTFGSGTRLTVV.

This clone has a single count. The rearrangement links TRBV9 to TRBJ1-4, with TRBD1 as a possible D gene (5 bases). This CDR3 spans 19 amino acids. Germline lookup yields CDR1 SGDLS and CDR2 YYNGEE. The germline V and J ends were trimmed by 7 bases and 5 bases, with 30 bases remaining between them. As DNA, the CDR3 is TGTGCCAGCCTGAGACGGACCCATGTGACTGACAGCCTCAATGAAAAACTGTTTTTT. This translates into CASLRRTHVTDSLNEKLFF.

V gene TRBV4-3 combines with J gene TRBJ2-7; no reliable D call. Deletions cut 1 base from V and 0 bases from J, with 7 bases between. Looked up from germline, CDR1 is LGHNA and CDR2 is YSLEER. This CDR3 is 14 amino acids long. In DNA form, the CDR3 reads TGCGCCAGCAGCCAAGGACTCTACTCCTACGAGCAGTACTTC. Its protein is CASSQGLYSYEQYF.

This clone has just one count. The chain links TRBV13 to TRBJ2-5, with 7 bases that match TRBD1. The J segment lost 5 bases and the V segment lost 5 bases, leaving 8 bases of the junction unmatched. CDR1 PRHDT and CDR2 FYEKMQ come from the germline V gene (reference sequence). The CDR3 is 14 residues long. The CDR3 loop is CASSLRTRGETQYF. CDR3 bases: TGTGCCAGCAGCCTGAGGACCAGGGGGGAGACCCAGTACTTC.

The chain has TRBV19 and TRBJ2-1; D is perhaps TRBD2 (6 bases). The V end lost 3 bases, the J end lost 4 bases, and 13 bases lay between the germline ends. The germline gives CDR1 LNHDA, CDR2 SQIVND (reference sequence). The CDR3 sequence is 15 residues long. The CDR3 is CASSIWGEGYNEQFF. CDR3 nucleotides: TGTGCCAGTAGTATTTGGGGGGAAGGATACAATGAGCAGTTCTTC.

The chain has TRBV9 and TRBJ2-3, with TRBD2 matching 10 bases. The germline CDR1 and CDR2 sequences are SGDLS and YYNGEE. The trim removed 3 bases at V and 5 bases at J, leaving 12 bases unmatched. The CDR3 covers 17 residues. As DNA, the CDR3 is TGTGCCAGCAGCGCTAGCCTAGCGGGGGCAGAGAAAGATACGCAGTATTTT. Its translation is CASSASLAGAEKDTQYF. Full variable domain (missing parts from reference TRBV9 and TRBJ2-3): DSGVTQTPKHLITATGQRVTLRCSPRSGDLSVYWYQQSLDQGLQFLIQYYNGEERAKGNILERFSAQQFPDLHSELNLSSLELGDSALYFCASSASLAGAEKDTQYFGPGTRLTVL.

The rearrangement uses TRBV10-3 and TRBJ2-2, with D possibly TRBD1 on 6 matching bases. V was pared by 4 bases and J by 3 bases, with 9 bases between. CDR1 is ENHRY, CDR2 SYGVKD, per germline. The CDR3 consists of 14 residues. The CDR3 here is CAISVNRDTGELFF. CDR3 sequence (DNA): TGTGCCATCAGTGTTAACAGGGACACCGGGGAGCTGTTTTTT.

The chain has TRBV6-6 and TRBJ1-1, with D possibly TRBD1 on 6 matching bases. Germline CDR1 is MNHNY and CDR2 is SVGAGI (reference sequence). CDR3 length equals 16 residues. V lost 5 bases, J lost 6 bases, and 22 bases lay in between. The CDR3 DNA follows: TGTGCCAGCAGTCCCTTGAGCAGGGGAATCGGTTCTGAAGCTTTCTTT. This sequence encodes CASSPLSRGIGSEAFF.

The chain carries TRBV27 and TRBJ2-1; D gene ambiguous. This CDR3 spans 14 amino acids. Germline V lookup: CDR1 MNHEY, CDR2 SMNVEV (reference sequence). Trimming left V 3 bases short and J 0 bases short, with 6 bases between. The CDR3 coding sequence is TGTGCCAGCAGTTTTAGCAGCTCCTACAATGAGCAGTTCTTC. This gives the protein CASSFSSSYNEQFF.

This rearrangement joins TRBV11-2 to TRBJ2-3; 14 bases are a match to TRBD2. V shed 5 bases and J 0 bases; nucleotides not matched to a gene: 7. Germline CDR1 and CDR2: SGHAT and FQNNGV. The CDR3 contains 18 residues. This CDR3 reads CASSAGLAGASSTDTQYF. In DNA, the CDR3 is TGTGCCAGCAGCGCGGGACTAGCGGGGGCCTCTAGCACAGATACGCAGTATTTT.

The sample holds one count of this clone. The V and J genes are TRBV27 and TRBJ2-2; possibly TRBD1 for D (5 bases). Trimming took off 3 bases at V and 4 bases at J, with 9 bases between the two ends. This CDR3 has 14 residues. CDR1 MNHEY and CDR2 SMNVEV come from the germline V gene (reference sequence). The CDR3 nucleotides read TGTGCCAGCAGTTTGGGCCAGGGCACCGGGGAGCTGTTTTTT. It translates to CASSLGQGTGELFF.

This CDR3 reads CASSQRDRGYNEKLFF. The CDR3 DNA is TGTGCCAGCAGCCAACGGGACAGGGGATATAATGAAAAACTGTTTTTT. The chain combines TRBV14 with TRBJ1-4, with 10 bases aligning to TRBD1. After removal of 2 bases from V and 4 bases from J, the junction contained 4 bases not matched to a gene. Germline loops: CDR1 SGHDN, CDR2 FVKESK. The CDR3 has 16 residues.